A selection of T cell receptor beta chains follows, all from one sample in a study of blood T cell repertoires in COVID-19. TCRdb's table, derived via immunoSEQ multiplex PCR, lists solely in-frame clones and lacks some. The top ten clones hold approximately 2.3% of a sample with roughly 120,000 clones, approximately 87% of them seen once. Sequencing was carried out using peripheral blood. The receptors were sampled from a woman in her forties or fifties with acute or convalescent COVID-19. The CDR3 runs from the conserved cysteine through the conserved F or W. D genes are given only for firm matches. Clone size is shown for a subset of rows, as once, few, many or a class of expanded clone.

V,D,size,J,DNA,CDR3
TRBV10-1,-,-,TRBJ1-1,TGCGCCAGCACCCTGACAGAGAAGAACACTGAAGCTTTCTTT,CASTLTEKNTEAFF
TRBV11-2,TRBD2,once,TRBJ2-4,TGTGCCAGCAGCTTAGCGTTGGTGCTAGCGGGGAACATTCAGTACTTC,CASSLALVLAGNIQYF
TRBV3-1/TRBV3-2,-,-,TRBJ1-3,TGTGCCAGCAGCCTCCGACAGAGCTCTGGAAACACCATATATTTT,CASSLRQSSGNTIYF
TRBV5-1,-,-,TRBJ1-3,TGCGCCAGCAGCTTGGGTCAGGATGGAAACACCATATATTTT,CASSLGQDGNTIYF
TRBV19,TRBD1,few,TRBJ2-1,TGTGCCAGTAGTACAAGAGGGGACAGCTACAATGAGCAGTTCTTC,CASSTRGDSYNEQFF
TRBV3-1/TRBV3-2,-,-,TRBJ1-2,TGTGCCAGCAGCCAGAGGGGGTATGGCTACACCTTC,CASSQRGYGYTF
TRBV14,-,-,TRBJ2-6,TGTGCCAGCAGCCAAGGCGCTGGGGCCAACGTCCTGACTTTC,CASSQGAGANVLTF
TRBV10-3,-,once,TRBJ2-1,TGTGCCATCAGTGAGTCGGGTCGGGATATCAACAATGAGCAGTTCTTC,CAISESGRDINNEQFF
TRBV27,-,-,TRBJ2-1,TGTGCCAGCAGTTTGGGCAGGCACCAGTTCTTC,CASSLGRHQFF
TRBV29-1,TRBD1,-,TRBJ2-7,TGCAGCGTTCTCCGGGACAGGGGCTACGAGCAGTACTTC,CSVLRDRGYEQYF
TRBV12-3/TRBV12-4,-,-,TRBJ2-7,TGTGCCAGCAGTTTTTCGGGGAGCGAGCAGTACTTC,CASSFSGSEQYF
TRBV5-1,TRBD2,-,TRBJ2-3,TGCGCCAGCAGCTTGGAACTAGCGGGGATAACCGATACGCAGTATTTT,CASSLELAGITDTQYF
TRBV15,TRBD2,-,TRBJ2-7,TGTGCCACCAGCCCAAGACTAGCGGTCTACGAGCAGTACTTC,CATSPRLAVYEQYF
TRBV9,TRBD1,once,TRBJ1-2,TGTGCCAGCAGCGTAGGAGCCGGGACAGGGGACAACTATGGCTACACCTTC,CASSVGAGTGDNYGYTF
TRBV5-3,-,-,TRBJ2-3,TGTGCCAGAAGCTTGGTTCGGGGGACCGCAAGGAATACGCAGTATTTT,CARSLVRGTARNTQYF
TRBV7-2,TRBD1,-,TRBJ1-2,TGTGCCAGCAGCTTAGCAAAACAGGGGGAGGCTGGCTACACCTTC,CASSLAKQGEAGYTF
TRBV3-1/TRBV3-2,TRBD1,-,TRBJ2-1,TGTGCCAGCAGCCAACTGTCATACGACAGGGTAGTGGGCAATGAGCAGTTCTTC,CASSQLSYDRVVGNEQFF
TRBV6-5,TRBD1,once,TRBJ2-3,TGTGCCAGCAGTTACCGGGACAGGTACACAGATACGCAGTATTTT,CASSYRDRYTDTQYF
TRBV18,-,-,TRBJ2-7,TGTGCCAGCTCACCACGACAGGACCACGAGCAGTACTTC,CASSPRQDHEQYF
TRBV4-1,TRBD1,-,TRBJ2-3,TGCGCCAGCAGCCAGATGCCCCTGACAGGGGCTAGCACAGATACGCAGTATTTT,CASSQMPLTGASTDTQYF
TRBV30,-,-,TRBJ1-1,TGTGCCTGGAGTGTACTGCAGGGCGGCACTGAAGCTTTCTTT,CAWSVLQGGTEAFF
TRBV6-2/TRBV6-3,-,-,TRBJ1-2,TGTGCCAGCAGTCAACCCCCGGGGGGGGGCTACACCTTC,CASSQPPGGGYTF
TRBV19,TRBD1,-,TRBJ1-1,TGTGCCAGTAGCTGGGACAGTAATTCGAACACTGAAGCTTTCTTT,CASSWDSNSNTEAFF
TRBV27,TRBD1,-,TRBJ2-7,TGTGCCAGCAGTTTAGGGGGACAGGGGTCCCACGAGCAGTACTTC,CASSLGGQGSHEQYF
TRBV30,-,-,TRBJ2-7,TGTGCCTGGAGTGAGAGTTCCTACGAGCAGTACTTC,CAWSESSYEQYF
TRBV20-1,TRBD2,-,TRBJ2-5,TGCAGTGCCAGTAATAGCGGGAGCGGCTGGACCCAGTACTTC,CSASNSGSGWTQYF
TRBV11-2,TRBD2,-,TRBJ2-1,TGTGCCAGCAGCTTGGGGACTAGCGATTACAATGAGCAGTTCTTC,CASSLGTSDYNEQFF
TRBV27,-,-,TRBJ1-6,TGTGCCAGCAGGAACAGGATATATAATTCACCCCTCCACTTT,CASRNRIYNSPLHF
TRBV7-2,-,-,TRBJ1-1,TGTGCCAGCAGCTTTGGGGCCATGAACACTGAAGCTTTCTTT,CASSFGAMNTEAFF
TRBV5-4,-,-,TRBJ1-6,TGTGCCAGCAGCTGGGACAAAGGGAATTCACCCCTCCACTTT,CASSWDKGNSPLHF
TRBV5-1,TRBD1,-,TRBJ1-1,TGCGCCAGCAGCACACAGGGGGCAGGCACTGAAGCTTTCTTT,CASSTQGAGTEAFF
TRBV24-1,-,-,TRBJ1-4,TGTGCCACCAGTGACCCCAGGGACTCGGGGGAAAAACTGTTTTTT,CATSDPRDSGEKLFF
TRBV18,-,-,TRBJ2-1,TGTGCCAGCTCTGAGACAGATGAGCAGTTCTTC,CASSETDEQFF
TRBV11-2,-,-,TRBJ1-2,TGTGCCAGCAGTCCGAAGGGGAAGCATGGCTACACCTTC,CASSPKGKHGYTF
TRBV19,TRBD1,-,TRBJ1-1,TGTGCCAGTAGTGAAACAGGGGGCGTCGCTGAAGCTTTCTTT,CASSETGGVAEAFF
TRBV6-6,-,-,TRBJ1-4,TGTGCCAGCAGTTACAGGGGAATCAATGAAAAACTGTTTTTT,CASSYRGINEKLFF
TRBV12-5,-,once,TRBJ1-4,TGTGCTAGTGCCCCGGGGCAGGGAGGTGAAAAACTGTTTTTT,CASAPGQGGEKLFF
TRBV5-6,-,-,TRBJ2-7,TGTGCCAGCAGAGACTGGACATTCTACGAGCAGTACTTC,CASRDWTFYEQYF
TRBV27,-,few,TRBJ2-2,TGTGCCAGCAGTTTTCCGGACACCGGGGAGCTGTTTTTT,CASSFPDTGELFF
TRBV11-3,-,-,TRBJ2-1,TGTGCCAGCAGCTTAGGGGGGGACCCGGACAATGAGCAGTTCTTC,CASSLGGDPDNEQFF
TRBV6-6,TRBD1,-,TRBJ1-5,TGTGCCAGCAGTCTGCGATTTGGACAGGGGTATATGGGCAATCAGCCCCAGCATTTT,CASSLRFGQGYMGNQPQHF
TRBV29-1,-,-,TRBJ2-1,TGCAGCGTTAGATACGGGATGTACTACAATGAGCAGTTCTTC,CSVRYGMYYNEQFF
TRBV13,-,-,TRBJ1-3,TGTGCCAGCAGCCAGGGACTAGGAAACACCATATATTTT,CASSQGLGNTIYF
TRBV10-2,-,-,TRBJ1-6,TGCGCCAGCAGTCTTCAGGGGATGAATTCACCCCTCCACTTT,CASSLQGMNSPLHF
TRBV7-8,-,few,TRBJ2-1,TGTGCCAGCAGCCAGACTGGCTCCTACAATGAGCAGTTCTTC,CASSQTGSYNEQFF
TRBV29-1,-,-,TRBJ1-1,TGCAGCGTCGCAGCAGGGGCCACTGAAGCTTTCTTT,CSVAAGATEAFF
TRBV7-2,TRBD1,-,TRBJ1-1,TGTGCCAGCAGCTTATGGCAGGGGGACACTGAAGCTTTCTTT,CASSLWQGDTEAFF
TRBV11-2,-,-,TRBJ1-1,TGTGCCAGCAGCTTAGATCAGGGCTCGTACACTGAAGCTTTCTTT,CASSLDQGSYTEAFF
TRBV5-1,TRBD2,-,TRBJ2-3,TGCGCCAGCAGCCCGCTGGGACTAGCGGGAGCAGATACGCAGTATTTT,CASSPLGLAGADTQYF
TRBV9,-,-,TRBJ1-1,TGTGCCAGTTCCTTAGGGGGTTGGACTGAAGCTTTCTTT,CASSLGGWTEAFF
TRBV9,TRBD2,-,TRBJ2-3,TGTGCCAGCAGCGCGGGAGGGACAGATACGCAGTATTTT,CASSAGGTDTQYF
TRBV5-8,TRBD1,-,TRBJ2-2,TGTGCCAGCAGCCGGGGACAGGGTTGGACCGGGGAGCTGTTTTTT,CASSRGQGWTGELFF
TRBV11-2,TRBD1,-,TRBJ1-1,TGTGCCAGCAGCCCCAGGGGGGCGGGTACTGAAGCTTTCTTT,CASSPRGAGTEAFF
TRBV15,TRBD2,-,TRBJ2-5,TGTGCCACCAGCACAAGGACTAGCGGGAGAAGTGTCCATGACTTC,CATSTRTSGRSVHDF
TRBV4-3,-,-,TRBJ1-1,TGCGCCAGCAGCTCCTCCTCAGGGGACACTGAAGCTTTCTTT,CASSSSSGDTEAFF
TRBV28,-,-,TRBJ1-2,TGTGCCACACCCCGGGACTCATCCTATGGCTACACCTTC,CATPRDSSYGYTF
TRBV19,TRBD1,once,TRBJ1-5,TGTGCCAGTAGTATCTCCAGGGGGGGCAATCAGCCCCAGCATTTT,CASSISRGGNQPQHF